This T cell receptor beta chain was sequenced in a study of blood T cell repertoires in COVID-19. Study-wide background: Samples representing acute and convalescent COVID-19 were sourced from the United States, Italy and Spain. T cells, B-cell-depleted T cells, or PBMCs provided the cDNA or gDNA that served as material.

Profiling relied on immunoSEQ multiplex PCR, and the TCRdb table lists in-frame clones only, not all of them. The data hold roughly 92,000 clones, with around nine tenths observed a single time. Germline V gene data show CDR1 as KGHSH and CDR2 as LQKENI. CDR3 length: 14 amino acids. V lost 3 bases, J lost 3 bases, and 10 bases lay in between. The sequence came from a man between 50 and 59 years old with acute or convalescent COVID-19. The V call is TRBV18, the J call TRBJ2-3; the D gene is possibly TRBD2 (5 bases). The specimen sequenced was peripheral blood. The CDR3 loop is CASSPRSGTDTQYF. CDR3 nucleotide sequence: TGTGCCAGCTCACCCCGGTCGGGAACAGATACGCAGTATTTT.